Shown below are 25 T cell receptor beta chains from a single sample sequenced in a study of blood T cell repertoires in COVID-19 (dated by TCRdb to 2018 to 2020). The library came from the immunoSEQ multiplex PCR assay. Drawn from immuneACCESS, this table holds only the in-frame rearrangements with V and J called that TCRdb kept. Clones are partly lost; checked studies trace under half to an unresolved V gene and leave the rest unexplained. This sample holds about 70,000 clones; around 86% were observed only once. The ten biggest clones cover approximately 15% of the sample. The sequenced sample consisted of peripheral blood. Receptors originate from a man aged 40-49 years with COVID-19, enrolled during active disease.

The CDR3 bases are TGTGCCTCGCAGGGACAGCACTATGAAAAACTGTTTTTT. Its protein product is CASQGQHYEKLFF. This chain joins TRBV30 and TRBJ1-4, with 7 bases lining up with TRBD1. V lost 7 bases to trimming and J lost 6 bases; unmatched junction nucleotides: 8. CDR3 length equals 13 residues. Germline lookup yields CDR1 GTSNPN and CDR2 SVGIG (reference sequence).

This chain joins TRBV5-1 and TRBJ1-6, with D perhaps TRBD1 (6 bases). Germline CDR1 is SGHRS and CDR2 is YFSETQ. The CDR3 spans 15 residues. Between the trimmed V and J ends, which lost 0 bases and 7 bases, there was a span of 11 bases. The CDR3 coding sequence is TGCGCCAGCAGCTTGGCGGGGACAATAAATTCACCCCTCCACTTT. Translation gives CASSLAGTINSPLHF.

The chain links TRBV6-4 to TRBJ1-1; 9 bases fit TRBD1. The length of the CDR3 is 14 residues. Looked up from germline, CDR1 is MRHNA and CDR2 is SNTAGT. Trimming removed 2 bases from V and 5 bases from J; junction bases left unmatched: 3. This chain's CDR3 is CASSDTDRGTEAFF. The CDR3 bases are TGTGCCAGCAGTGACACCGACAGGGGGACTGAAGCTTTCTTT.

The genes are TRBV7-6 and TRBJ1-3; D call uncertain. CDR1 and CDR2 (germline): SGHVS, FNYEAQ. V was clipped by 2 bases and J by 0 bases, with 14 bases between them. The CDR3 has 17 amino acids. In nucleotides, the CDR3 is TGTGCCAGCAGCTTAAGTCCCTCGGGTGGCTCTGGAAACACCATATATTTT. The encoded protein is CASSLSPSGGSGNTIYF.

The chain couples TRBV6-2 or TRBV6-3 to TRBJ2-7; 11 bases agree with TRBD2. The CDR3 contains 16 residues. Germline assignment: CDR1 MNHEY and CDR2 SVGEGT. J lost 3 bases, V lost 4 bases, and 8 bases had no gene match. The CDR3: CASSSDLSGGVYEQYF. The DNA for the CDR3 is TGTGCCAGCAGTTCAGACCTTAGCGGGGGGGTCTACGAGCAGTACTTC.

CDR3 loop: CASSQGTATNYGYTF. Here the CDR3 DNA reads TGTGCCAGCAGCCAAGGGACAGCTACTAACTATGGCTACACCTTC. This chain joins TRBV3-1 (or the pseudogene TRBV3-2) and TRBJ1-2, with D tentatively TRBD1 (6 bases). There are 15 residues in the CDR3. CDR1 is LGHDT and CDR2 is YNNKEL in the germline V gene (reference sequence). Between the trimmed V and J ends, which lost 1 base and 0 bases, there was a span of 9 bases.

The table lists this clone with a count of one. The CDR3 DNA follows: TGTGCCAGCAGAGGGCGGGGGGGCCAAGAGACCCAGTACTTC. Residues: CASRGRGGQETQYF. The chain employs TRBV3-1 (or the pseudogene TRBV3-2) and TRBJ2-5; 9 bases match TRBD2. V gave up 6 bases and J gave up 1 base; unmatched junction bases: 3. This CDR3 is 14 amino acids long. Looked up from germline, CDR1 is LGHDT and CDR2 is YNNKEL (reference sequence).

The chain carries TRBV6-5 and TRBJ1-5, with D unresolved. The V end was cut by 2 bases, the J end by 0 bases, with 8 bases between. The CDR3 loop spans 15 amino acids. Germline CDR1 and CDR2: MNHEY and SVGAGI. The CDR3 here is CASSYGRLSNQPQHF. For the CDR3, the DNA is TGTGCCAGCAGTTACGGCAGACTTAGCAATCAGCCCCAGCATTTT.

The genes are TRBV5-4 and TRBJ2-5; TRBD1 agrees at 9 bases. With 4 bases clipped from V and 5 bases from J, the junction kept 9 bases outside the gene matches. CDR1 is SGHNT, CDR2 YYREEE, per germline (reference sequence). The CDR3 has 15 residues. DNA for the CDR3: TGTGCCAGCAGCGCTGAACAGGGGGCTGGGGAGACCCAGTACTTC. Its protein is CASSAEQGAGETQYF.

This chain uses TRBV5-1 with TRBJ2-7, with 7 bases lining up with TRBD1. Per germline, CDR1 SGHRS and CDR2 YFSETQ. With V trimmed by 3 bases and J by 6 bases, 12 bases remained unmatched. This CDR3 is 15 amino acids long. CDR3 DNA: TGCGCCAGCAGCTCACTGACAGGGAAAAACGCCGAGCAGTACTTC. This codes for CASSSLTGKNAEQYF.

This clone was seen only a few times. The rearrangement uses TRBV5-4 and TRBJ1-4; TRBD1 might be the D (5 bases). The CDR3 covers 15 residues. V was shortened by 1 base and J by 8 bases, with 15 bases between the two germline ends. The germline CDR1 and CDR2 sequences are SGHNT and YYREEE (reference sequence). The CDR3 DNA reads TGTGCCAGCAGCTTGCGGCAGGGAGGGAGCGAAAAACTGTTTTTT. This encodes CASSLRQGGSEKLFF.

The V call is TRBV5-4, the J call TRBJ1-4; 12 bases agree with TRBD1. Unmatched junction bases numbered 5, after V lost 2 bases and J lost 9 bases. This CDR3 contains 15 residues. Germline loops: CDR1 SGHNT, CDR2 YYREEE (reference sequence). The CDR3 is CASSLGGTGGKKLFF. The CDR3 bases are TGTGCCAGCAGCTTAGGAGGGACAGGGGGCAAAAAACTGTTTTTT.

The V call is TRBV5-1, the J call TRBJ2-1, with D possibly TRBD2 on 7 matching bases. In germline, CDR1 is SGHRS, CDR2 YFSETQ. This CDR3 spans 14 amino acids. V lost 7 bases to trimming and J lost 7 bases, with 18 bases between them. The CDR3 loop is CASELGGGMNEQFF. The CDR3 nucleotides read TGCGCCAGCGAGCTGGGCGGGGGCATGAATGAGCAGTTCTTC.

This clone has just one count. The CDR3 region has the DNA TGTGCCAGCGCATCGGGACACTCAAGCAGAGAGGAGCAGTACTTC. Translated: CASASGHSSREEQYF. This rearrangement joins TRBV6-5 to TRBJ2-7; D might be TRBD1 (6 bases). Germline V CDR1 and CDR2: MNHEY, SVGAGI. Trimming removed 8 bases at V and 7 bases at J, with 24 bases between. The CDR3 is 15 amino acids.

The chain carries TRBV7-9 and TRBJ2-7; 7 bases are a match to TRBD1. Germline V gene sequence: CDR1 SEHNR, CDR2 FQNEAQ (reference sequence). V shed 1 base and J 3 bases; nucleotides not matched to a gene: 9. This CDR3 comprises 16 residues. CDR3 residues: CASSLGEGAVDYEQYF. The CDR3 coding sequence is TGTGCCAGCAGCTTAGGTGAGGGGGCGGTCGACTACGAGCAGTACTTC. Looking up the rest from reference TRBV7-9 and TRBJ2-7 gives the full variable domain: DTGVSQNPRHKITKRGQNVTFRCDPISEHNRLYWYRQTLGQGPEFLTYFQNEAQLEKSRLLSDRFSAERPKGSFSTLEIQRTEQGDSAMYLCASSLGEGAVDYEQYFGPGTRLTVT.

The CDR3 DNA reads as TGTGCCAGTAGCGGCGGGGGGGACACCGGAGGCGGGGAGCTGTTTTTT. Translated: CASSGGGDTGGGELFF. The chain carries TRBV19 and TRBJ2-2; TRBD2 matches at 9 bases. In germline, CDR1 is LNHDA, CDR2 SQIVND (reference sequence). CDR3 length equals 16 residues. V lost 6 bases and J lost 7; bases outside the gene matches: 12.

The genes are TRBV2 and TRBJ1-3; 8 bases map to TRBD1. V shed 3 bases, J shed 9 bases, and the junction held 4 bases outside the gene matches. CDR1 and CDR2 (germline): SNHLY, FYNNEI. The CDR3 extends over 13 amino acids. Here the CDR3 reads CASSETGVGTIYF. CDR3 coding DNA: TGTGCCAGCAGTGAGACAGGGGTTGGCACCATATATTTT.

The J gene is TRBJ1-1, the V gene TRBV14; D remains ambiguous. Deletions cut 1 base from V and 5 bases from J, with 11 bases between. The CDR3 extends over 14 amino acids. Germline V gene lookup returns CDR1 SGHDN and CDR2 FVKESK. The CDR3 protein is CASSQVGGATEAFF. The CDR3 DNA reads TGTGCCAGCAGCCAAGTGGGAGGCGCAACTGAAGCTTTCTTT.

The rearrangement uses TRBV6-5 and TRBJ1-1; no clear D. V shed 6 bases and J shed 3 bases, with 8 bases lying between them. CDR1 is MNHEY, CDR2 SVGAGI, per germline. The CDR3 runs to 12 residues. CDR3 DNA sequence: TGTGCCAGCAGCCCGGGTTACACTGAAGCTTTCTTT. Translated, it gives CASSPGYTEAFF.

The chain uses TRBV19 and TRBJ2-5; D perhaps matches TRBD1 (5 bases). CDR1 and CDR2 (germline): LNHDA, SQIVND (reference sequence). CDR3 length: 14 amino acids. The germline V and J ends were trimmed by 5 bases and 6 bases, with 16 bases remaining between them. This CDR3 is CASSPGPQGQTQYF. Here the CDR3 DNA reads TGTGCCAGTAGTCCTGGCCCCCAGGGTCAGACCCAGTACTTC.

The chain employs TRBV24-1 and TRBJ1-4; no clear D. CDR3 length: 13 residues. Germline-derived CDR1 and CDR2 are KGHDR and SFDVKD. V was cut by 2 bases and J by 7 bases, with 7 bases left in between. CDR3 nucleotides: TGTGCCACCAGTGATTCAGAACGTGAAAAACTGTTTTTT. Amino acids: CATSDSEREKLFF.

V is TRBV18 and J is TRBJ2-7, with TRBD2 as a possible D gene (5 bases). The CDR3 is 14 residues long. Per the germline V gene, CDR1 is KGHSH and CDR2 is LQKENI. Trimming shortened V by 4 bases and J by 2 bases, and 12 bases separated the two germline ends. CDR3 amino acids: CASSLEGQPYEQYF. Written as DNA, the CDR3 is TGTGCCAGCTCACTCGAGGGCCAACCCTACGAGCAGTACTTC.

The chain joins TRBV13 to TRBJ1-3; no clear D gene. This CDR3 has 17 amino acids. The V gene's germline CDR1 is PRHDT and CDR2 FYEKMQ (reference sequence). Trimming removed 5 bases at V and 0 bases at J, with 17 bases between. As DNA, the CDR3 is TGTGCCAGCAGCGCCACTGGTGGTAAACCCTCTGGAAACACCATATATTTT. The encoded protein is CASSATGGKPSGNTIYF.

The V gene is TRBV28, the J gene TRBJ2-7, with 9 bases that match TRBD1. This CDR3 comprises 16 residues. Germline lookup yields CDR1 MDHEN and CDR2 SYDVKM. Unmatched junction bases numbered 10, after V lost 6 bases and J lost 1 base. The CDR3 is CASSTSGTGFSYEQYF. CDR3 in DNA: TGTGCCAGCAGCACCTCCGGGACAGGGTTTTCCTACGAGCAGTACTTC.

This rearrangement joins TRBV9 to TRBJ2-2; weak D call: TRBD2 (5 bases). The CDR3 covers 16 residues. Germline lookup yields CDR1 SGDLS and CDR2 YYNGEE. V lost 1 base and J lost 0, with 10 bases in between. The CDR3 loop reads CASSVMWGANTGELFF. The CDR3 region has the DNA TGTGCCAGCAGCGTAATGTGGGGAGCGAACACCGGGGAGCTGTTTTTT.